This passage covers 21 T cell receptor beta chains from one sample sequenced in a study of cytomegalovirus exposure and HLA in healthy donors (dated by TCRdb to 2016 to 2017). The method behind the library was the immunoSEQ multiplex PCR assay. For the multiplex PCR, a mixture combining 60 forward primers for TCR Vbeta segments and 13 reverse primers for TCR Jbeta segments was used. This is the immuneACCESS table as TCRdb keeps it, with only in-frame sequences that have V and J called. A part of the clones is gone; compared with another copy, unresolved V genes explain less than half, and the rest is unexplained. For this sample, the table gives about 38,000 clones. More than 8% of the sample lies in the top ten. Sequencing was performed on PBMCs. These receptors were taken from a man in his forties in good health and CMV-seropositive.

The gene calls are TRBV5-4 and TRBJ1-2; 8 bases are a match to TRBD1. Germline CDR1 reads SGHNT; CDR2 reads YYREEE (reference sequence). V was pared by 1 base and J by 7 bases, with 3 bases of the junction left unmatched. The CDR3 is 13 amino acids. CDR3 DNA: TGTGCCAGCAGCTTGCCAGGGGGCGCTGGCTACACCTTC. It codes for CASSLPGGAGYTF.

The chain recombines TRBV30 with TRBJ2-7; TRBD2 matches 10 bases. Germline assignment: CDR1 GTSNPN and CDR2 SVGIG (reference sequence). With 3 bases clipped from V and 3 bases from J, the junction kept 5 bases outside the gene matches. CDR3 size: 14 residues. This CDR3 is CAWSLAGVGYEQYF. CDR3 coding DNA: TGTGCCTGGAGCCTAGCGGGAGTCGGCTACGAGCAGTACTTC.

The chain is built from TRBV25-1 and TRBJ2-7, with a tentative D call TRBD2 (7 bases). Germline CDR1 is MGHDK and CDR2 is SYGVNS. The V end lost 8 bases, the J end lost 3 bases, and 20 bases lay between the germline ends. The CDR3 loop spans 15 amino acids. The CDR3 DNA is TGTGCCAGCGCCTCCCGAAGGGGGGGGGTCTACGAGCAGTACTTC. This encodes CASASRRGGVYEQYF.

The rearrangement links TRBV11-3 to TRBJ1-1; weak D call: TRBD1 (5 bases). This CDR3 region has 13 residues. Germline V gene data show CDR1 as SGHNT and CDR2 as YENEEA. V shed 6 bases and J shed 7 bases, with 15 bases lying between them. DNA for the CDR3: TGTGCCAGCAGGCCCGGGACTAGCGGTGAAGCTTTCTTT. It codes for CASRPGTSGEAFF.

The V gene is TRBV5-1, the J gene TRBJ2-1, with TRBD2 matching over 11 bases. The germline gives CDR1 SGHRS, CDR2 YFSETQ. This CDR3 region has 17 residues. With 3 bases clipped from V and 5 bases from J, the junction kept 10 bases outside the gene matches. The CDR3 region is CASSSNRGLAGHNEQFF. For the CDR3, the DNA is TGCGCCAGCAGCTCCAATAGAGGACTAGCGGGCCACAATGAGCAGTTCTTC.

The rearrangement links TRBV11-3 to TRBJ2-5, with 9 positions matching TRBD2. Trimming at V came to 6 bases and at J to 1 base, leaving 12 bases not matched to a gene. CDR1 SGHNT and CDR2 YENEEA come from the germline V gene. The CDR3 totals 17 residues. CDR3 DNA: TGTGCCAGCAGTTCGCATTTAAGTAGCGGGGGCCAAGAGACCCAGTACTTC. Encoded protein: CASSSHLSSGGQETQYF.

The chain uses TRBV13 and TRBJ1-2; the match to TRBD1 covers 7 bases. The V gene's germline CDR1 is PRHDT and CDR2 FYEKMQ (reference sequence). The CDR3 is made up of 20 amino acids. V lost 4 bases to trimming and J lost 2 bases; unmatched junction nucleotides: 22. The CDR3 DNA is TGTGCCAGCAGCTCGAGGCCCCAGGGGGTAGGGCTCGTTGGAAACTATGGCTACACCTTC. Amino acids: CASSSRPQGVGLVGNYGYTF.

The chain joins TRBV11-3 to TRBJ2-1; D not resolved. There are 16 residues in the CDR3. With 5 bases removed from V and 0 bases from J, the gap between germline ends came to 14 bases. Germline V lookup: CDR1 SGHNT, CDR2 YENEEA. The CDR3 spells CASSPSAGSSYNEQFF. CDR3 bases: TGTGCCAGCAGCCCGTCCGCAGGTAGCTCCTACAATGAGCAGTTCTTC.

V and J are TRBV5-1 and TRBJ2-5; maybe TRBD1 (6 bases). CDR1 is SGHRS and CDR2 is YFSETQ in the germline V gene. There are 14 residues in the CDR3. Trimming removed 4 bases from V and 3 bases from J, with 13 bases in between. The DNA of the CDR3 is TGCGCCAGCAGCCCAGGACAGAGGAAAGAGACCCAGTACTTC. This gives the protein CASSPGQRKETQYF.

This chain links TRBV2 with TRBJ2-3, with D tentatively TRBD2 (6 bases). V was clipped by 2 bases and J by 2 bases, with 11 bases between them. Germline values: CDR1 SNHLY, CDR2 FYNNEI. This CDR3 has 15 amino acids. The CDR3 is CASSETGEDTDTQYF. CDR3 coding DNA: TGTGCCAGCAGTGAAACGGGAGAAGACACAGATACGCAGTATTTT.

On this clone itself: At one end the junction does not follow the germline gene, possibly because of a read error. The chain links TRBV30 to TRBJ2-1; TRBD2 matches 10 bases. Germline V gene data show CDR1 as GTSNPN and CDR2 as SVGIG (reference sequence). CDR3 length: 15 amino acids. CDR3: CARSKAGGRYNEQFF. CDR3 nucleotide sequence: TGTGCCCGGAGCAAAGCGGGAGGGAGGTACAATGAGCAGTTCTTC.

A note on this clone: Distinct nucleotide sequences in the sample also encode this CDR3. V and J are TRBV9 and TRBJ2-1; TRBD2 matches at 8 bases. The germline V gene encodes CDR1 SGDLS and CDR2 YYNGEE. CDR3 length equals 17 residues. V trimming: 0 bases; J trimming: 4 bases; junction bases outside the gene matches: 9. CDR3 in amino acids: CASSVVPQGGGYNEQFF. The CDR3 nucleotides read TGTGCCAGCAGCGTAGTCCCCCAGGGCGGGGGGTACAATGAGCAGTTCTTC.

This sequence joins TRBV2 and TRBJ2-2; 12 bases are shared with TRBD2. Trimming removed 9 bases from V and 3 bases from J; junction bases left unmatched: 8. CDR1 SNHLY and CDR2 FYNNEI come from the germline V gene. CDR3 size: 16 residues. CDR3 protein: CARSGLAGGDTGELFF. The CDR3 DNA follows: TGTGCCAGGTCGGGACTAGCGGGTGGGGACACCGGGGAGCTGTTTTTT.

V and J are TRBV2 and TRBJ1-4, with 7 bases fitting TRBD1. The CDR3 consists of 14 residues. Trimming took 6 bases from V and 7 from J; bases not matched to a gene: 8. Germline V gene data show CDR1 as SNHLY and CDR2 as FYNNEI. CDR3 sequence (DNA): TGTGCCAGCAGCGCGGGACAGCAAATTGAAAAACTGTTTTTT. Protein sequence: CASSAGQQIEKLFF.

The gene calls are TRBV9 and TRBJ1-3, with TRBD1 identical over 7 bases. This CDR3 region has 14 residues. After removal of 1 base from V and 3 bases from J, the junction contained 1 base not matched to a gene. Per germline, CDR1 SGDLS and CDR2 YYNGEE. In DNA, the CDR3 is TGTGCCAGCAGCGTATACAGGGGTGGAAACACCATATATTTT. Translation gives CASSVYRGGNTIYF.

The genes are TRBV19 and TRBJ2-2; 9 bases are a match to TRBD2. V dropped 4 bases and J dropped 0; count of bases not matched to a gene: 6. Germline V gene data show CDR1 as LNHDA and CDR2 as SQIVND (reference sequence). The CDR3 spans 17 residues. CDR3 amino acids: CASSKPSGRPNTGELFF. As DNA, the CDR3 is TGTGCCAGTAGTAAACCGAGCGGGAGGCCGAACACCGGGGAGCTGTTTTTT.

This chain connects TRBV5-1 to TRBJ2-1; 12 positions match TRBD2. Germline V CDR1 and CDR2: SGHRS, YFSETQ. With V trimmed by 0 bases and J by 7 bases, 2 bases remained unmatched. There are 15 residues in the CDR3. The chain's CDR3 is CASSLGLAGENEQFF. The CDR3 DNA follows: TGCGCCAGCAGCTTGGGACTAGCGGGAGAAAATGAGCAGTTCTTC. The complete variable domain, with remaining parts taken from reference TRBV5-1 and TRBJ2-1, reads KAGVTQTPRYLIKTRGQQVTLSCSPISGHRSVSWYQQTPGQGLQFLFEYFSETQRNKGNFPGRFSGRQFSNSRSEMNVSTLELGDSALYLCASSLGLAGENEQFFGPGTRLTVL.

Here the CDR3 DNA reads TGTGCCAGCAGAGGGGATCCCCATTCACCCCTCCACTTT. It specifies CASRGDPHSPLHF. The V gene is TRBV27, the J gene TRBJ1-6, with D possibly being TRBD1 (5 bases). The V and J ends lost 6 bases and 8 bases respectively, with 11 bases between them. The length of the CDR3 is 13 residues. CDR1 is MNHEY, CDR2 SMNVEV, per germline (reference sequence).

This sequence joins TRBV5-4 and TRBJ2-5, with 7 nucleotides matching TRBD1. The CDR3 length is 13 residues. V was pared by 4 bases and J by 5 bases, with 5 bases of the junction left unmatched. Germline V gene lookup returns CDR1 SGHNT and CDR2 YYREEE (reference sequence). The CDR3 DNA reads as TGTGCCAGCAGCATTCCGGGACAGGAGACCCAGTACTTC. It codes for CASSIPGQETQYF.

The chain combines TRBV28 with TRBJ1-2; no firm D call. Germline values: CDR1 MDHEN, CDR2 SYDVKM. Between the trimmed V and J ends, which lost 3 bases and 2 bases, there was a span of 10 bases. This CDR3 region has 14 residues. CDR3 DNA sequence: TGTGCCAGCAGTTTGGGAGGGCAAAACTATGGCTACACCTTC. The encoded protein is CASSLGGQNYGYTF.

The V gene is TRBV10-3, the J gene TRBJ1-2; 8 bases line up with TRBD1. The V gene's germline CDR1 is ENHRY and CDR2 SYGVKD. The CDR3 is 12 amino acids. Unmatched junction bases numbered 1, after V lost 3 bases and J lost 7 bases. The CDR3: CAISDRGPGYTF. CDR3 sequence (DNA): TGTGCCATCAGTGACAGGGGGCCTGGCTACACCTTC.